The clone carrying this T cell receptor (beta chain) was detected once. Original processing methods: Counts of nucleated cells, estimated from reference gene primer amplification, were obtained. The protocol was immunoSEQ multiplex PCR, while the TCRdb copy is restricted to in-frame clones and leaves out a portion. Clonal size and the V and J genes are those of that table, whereas D and trimming came from the DNA. The sample lists fewer than 250,000 clones, around four fifths occurring once. The data were obtained in a study of blood T cell repertoires in COVID-19. At the level of the study: Sites in the United States, Italy and Spain provided acute and convalescent COVID-19 samples. PBMCs, B-cell-depleted T cells, or T cells were the source of the cDNA or gDNA that made up the material.

The length of the CDR3 is 17 residues. The junction had 4 bases not matched to a gene; V was cut back by 5 bases and J by 4 bases. CDR1 and CDR2 from the germline V gene are LNHDA and SQIVND (reference sequence). The chain combines TRBV19 with TRBJ2-2; 16 nucleotides match TRBD2. The source material was peripheral blood. The source of this sequence is a woman aged 70-85 years with acute or convalescent COVID-19. CDR3 bases: TGTGCCAGTAGTGTGGGACTAGCGGGGGGGGCCACCGGGGAGCTGTTTTTT. Amino acids: CASSVGLAGGATGELFF.